This T cell receptor (beta chain) derives from a study of beta chain features in type 1 diabetes. Study at large: Age and gender were similar between patients and healthy donors, as were cell yields. Study conclusions and caveats: TCRB repertoires of naive, central memory and Treg cells appeared more similar among patients than among healthy donors. Diminished insertions and augmented deletions at VDJ junctions characterized type 1 diabetes patients. The study found moderately but significantly shorter TCRB CDR3s in all four CD4+ subsets of Type 1 diabetes patients. Patients and controls would share equally any PCR tilt toward shorter templates.

A note on this clone: Its antigen is not known. The junction departs from germline at one end; a sequencing error may be responsible.

Expressed TCRB transcripts were sequenced because the isolated RNA had all been reverse transcribed beforehand. The table came from immunoSEQ multiplex PCR; TCRdb's copy has only in-frame clones and leaves some out. This sample has hundreds of thousands of clones, with 13% to 15% found just once. Germline V gene sequence: CDR1 SGHAT, CDR2 FQNNGV. CDR3 length: 15 residues. The rearrangement uses TRBV11-2 and TRBJ2-3, with 10 bases lining up with TRBD2. The sequencing sample was made of naive CD4+ T cells from blood. The TCR comes from a man aged 25 to 40 with type 1 diabetes. CDR3 amino acids: CASSGRGTSEDTQYF. The DNA for the CDR3 is TGCGCCAGCAGCGGGAGGGGAACTAGCGAAGATACGCAGTATTTT.